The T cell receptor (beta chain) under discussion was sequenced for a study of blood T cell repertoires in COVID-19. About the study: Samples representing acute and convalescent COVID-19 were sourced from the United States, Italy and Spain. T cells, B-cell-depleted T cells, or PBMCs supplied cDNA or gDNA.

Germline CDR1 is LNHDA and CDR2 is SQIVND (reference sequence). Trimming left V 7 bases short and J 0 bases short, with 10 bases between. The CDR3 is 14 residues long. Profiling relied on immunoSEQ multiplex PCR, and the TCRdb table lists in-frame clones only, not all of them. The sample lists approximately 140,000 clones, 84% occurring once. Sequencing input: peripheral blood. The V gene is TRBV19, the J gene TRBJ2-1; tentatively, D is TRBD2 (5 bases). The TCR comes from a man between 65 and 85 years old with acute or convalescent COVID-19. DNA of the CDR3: TGTGCCAGTAATCCGGGGAGCTCCTACAATGAGCAGTTCTTC. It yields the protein CASNPGSSYNEQFF.